One and the same sample provided the 31 T cell receptor beta chains below, sequenced in a study of memory B cells and T cells in multiple sclerosis. CFSE-dim autoproliferating and CFSE-high non-proliferating T cells from unstimulated culture were sequenced separately. Replicate wells were pooled after more than 6 days of stimulus-free culture of more than 45 million CFSE-labeled PBMCs. These receptors are not linked to any known antigen. TCRdb's copy holds only in-frame clones and misses some; the assay was immunoSEQ multiplex PCR. Among over 35,000 clones listed, around 80% were seen once. Sequencing was carried out using PBMCs from blood kept in culture. Receptors originate from a human donor with multiple sclerosis.

The V and J genes are TRBV7-2 and TRBJ1-5; D call uncertain. This CDR3 spans 14 amino acids. Germline assignment: CDR1 SGHTA and CDR2 FQGNSA. The germline V and J ends were trimmed by 6 bases and 0 bases, with 9 bases remaining between them. The CDR3 loop is CASSPRISNQPQHF. The CDR3 DNA reads TGTGCCAGCAGTCCTAGGATTAGCAATCAGCCCCAGCATTTT.

V and J are TRBV14 and TRBJ2-3; D call uncertain. Per the germline V gene, CDR1 is SGHDN and CDR2 is FVKESK. The V and J ends lost 0 bases and 9 bases respectively, with 10 bases between them. The CDR3 runs 13 residues. The CDR3 DNA is TGTGCCAGCAGCCAAGAAACGGTCGGGACGCAGTATTTT. Translated: CASSQETVGTQYF.

V and J are TRBV7-3 and TRBJ2-4, with 10 bases that match TRBD1. The length of the CDR3 is 16 residues. From germline, CDR1 is SGHTA and CDR2 FQGTGA. The trim removed 4 bases at V and 6 bases at J, leaving 9 bases unmatched. CDR3 sequence reads: CASSSTGQGERNIQYF. The DNA for the CDR3 is TGTGCCAGCAGCTCGACCGGACAGGGGGAGCGAAACATTCAGTACTTC.

This clone is a singleton in its sample. The V gene is TRBV5-1, the J gene TRBJ1-2; D call uncertain. The germline gives CDR1 SGHRS, CDR2 YFSETQ. This CDR3 contains 14 residues. The V gene lost 1 base and the J gene lost 5 bases, with 12 bases spanning the gap. The CDR3 here is CASSLTDGLYGYTF. The CDR3 bases are TGCGCCAGCAGCTTGACGGACGGCCTATATGGCTACACCTTC.

The chain recombines TRBV15 with TRBJ1-1, with 8 bases aligning to TRBD1. The CDR3 is 15 amino acids. V was clipped by 3 bases and J by 3 bases; unmatched bases: 6. The germline gives CDR1 LNHNV, CDR2 YYDKDF (reference sequence). The CDR3 loop is CATSSGTGVHTEAFF. The CDR3 DNA reads as TGTGCCACCAGCAGCGGGACAGGCGTTCACACTGAAGCTTTCTTT. Filled out from reference TRBV15 and TRBJ1-1, the complete variable domain reads DAMVIQNPRYQVTQFGKPVTLSCSQTLNHNVMYWYQQKSSQAPKLLFHYYDKDFNNEADTPDNFQSRRPNTSFCFLDIRSPGLGDTAMYLCATSSGTGVHTEAFFGQGTRLTVV.

The chain uses TRBV7-9 and TRBJ1-1, with TRBD1 identical over 9 bases. V dropped 5 bases and J dropped 1; count of bases not matched to a gene: 8. Germline V CDR1 and CDR2: SEHNR, FQNEAQ (reference sequence). The CDR3 runs 16 residues. CDR3 in amino acids: CASSRRTGARNTEAFF. The DNA for the CDR3 is TGTGCCAGCAGCCGAAGGACAGGGGCGCGGAACACTGAAGCTTTCTTT.

The chain links TRBV28 to TRBJ1-5; D is undetermined. The length of the CDR3 is 16 residues. The germline V gene has CDR1 MDHEN and CDR2 SYDVKM. The V and J ends lost 5 bases and 1 base respectively, with 15 bases between them. The DNA of the CDR3 is TGTGCCAGCAGTCCACCCGGTGGAGCGAGCAATCAGCCCCAGCATTTT. As protein: CASSPPGGASNQPQHF.

The chain joins TRBV9 to TRBJ2-7, with TRBD1 as a possible D gene (5 bases). Germline CDR1 and CDR2: SGDLS and YYNGEE. The ends were cut back, 0 bases at V and 1 base at J, with 8 bases in the middle. This CDR3 comprises 14 residues. The CDR3 DNA reads TGTGCCAGCAGCGTAGCCTCAGGGTCCTACGAGCAGTACTTC. Protein sequence: CASSVASGSYEQYF.

The chain combines TRBV6-5 with TRBJ1-5; weak D call: TRBD1 (6 bases). The length of the CDR3 is 15 residues. Germline loops: CDR1 MNHEY, CDR2 SVGAGI. The germline V and J ends were trimmed by 5 bases and 1 base, with 12 bases remaining between them. Here the CDR3 reads CASSRWGGSNQPQHF. CDR3 nucleotide sequence: TGTGCCAGCAGTAGATGGGGGGGCAGCAATCAGCCCCAGCATTTT.

The chain has TRBV19 and TRBJ1-2; 8 bases fit TRBD1. Germline CDR1 is LNHDA and CDR2 is SQIVND (reference sequence). This CDR3 region has 14 residues. V shed 8 bases and J 4 bases; nucleotides not matched to a gene: 9. CDR3 region: CASGGQGFFYGYTF. CDR3 in DNA: TGTGCCAGTGGAGGACAGGGATTTTTCTATGGCTACACCTTC.

The chain employs TRBV29-1 and TRBJ2-3, with TRBD1 matching 9 bases. Germline CDR1 SQVTM, CDR2 ANQGSEA. The CDR3 contains 17 residues. Trimming removed 6 bases from V and 1 base from J; junction bases left unmatched: 14. The CDR3 loop reads CSVSGTGLGAGTDTQYF. The DNA for the CDR3 is TGCAGCGTATCCGGGACAGGGTTAGGTGCTGGCACAGATACGCAGTATTTT.

The rearrangement joins TRBV5-6 to TRBJ2-5; TRBD1 might be the D (6 bases). V lost 0 bases and J lost 5, with 20 bases in between. CDR3 length: 17 residues. CDR1 SGHDT and CDR2 YYEEEE come from the germline V gene. CDR3 residues: CASSLGLTGALEETQYF. CDR3 nucleotide sequence: TGTGCCAGCAGCTTGGGCCTGACAGGTGCGCTGGAGGAGACCCAGTACTTC.

The V gene is TRBV10-2, the J gene TRBJ2-7, with 8 bases lining up with TRBD2. The germline V gene has CDR1 WSHSY and CDR2 SAAADI. The V segment lost 6 bases and the J segment 9 bases; nucleotides outside the gene matches: 16. The CDR3 is 15 amino acids. The CDR3 loop reads CASRTSLRGVSGQYF. CDR3 DNA: TGCGCCAGCAGGACCTCTTTGCGGGGGGTTTCAGGGCAGTACTTC.

The CDR3 DNA follows: TGTGCCAGCTCACCAAACGGACAGAACACTGAAGCTTTCTTT. Protein: CASSPNGQNTEAFF. This chain links TRBV18 with TRBJ1-1, with D possibly TRBD1 on 5 matching bases. Per the germline V gene, CDR1 is KGHSH and CDR2 is LQKENI. Trimming pared 2 bases from V and 1 base from J, leaving 8 bases between. The CDR3 spans 14 residues.

This clone appeared once. This chain joins TRBV7-9 and TRBJ2-7; TRBD1 agrees at 8 bases. CDR1 is SEHNR, CDR2 FQNEAQ, per germline (reference sequence). The J segment lost 5 bases and the V segment lost 5 bases, leaving 5 bases of the junction unmatched. CDR3 length: 13 amino acids. Here the CDR3 reads CASSRQGAHEQYF. In DNA, the CDR3 is TGTGCCAGCAGCCGGCAGGGGGCCCACGAGCAGTACTTC. Combining the CDR3 with reference TRBV7-9 and TRBJ2-7 gives the whole variable domain DTGVSQNPRHKITKRGQNVTFRCDPISEHNRLYWYRQTLGQGPEFLTYFQNEAQLEKSRLLSDRFSAERPKGSFSTLEIQRTEQGDSAMYLCASSRQGAHEQYFGPGTRLTVT.

This clone has only a few counts. The chain carries TRBV18 and TRBJ1-5; 9 bases align to TRBD1. Germline values: CDR1 KGHSH, CDR2 LQKENI. V lost 4 bases, J lost 5 bases, and 6 bases stayed unmatched. This CDR3 is built from 15 residues. CDR3 nucleotide sequence: TGTGCCAGCTCACAAGGACAGGGGACGGATCAGCCCCAGCATTTT. Translation gives CASSQGQGTDQPQHF. The whole variable domain, filled in from reference TRBV18 and TRBJ1-5, reads NAGVMQNPRHLVRRRGQEARLRCSPMKGHSHVYWYRQLPEEGLKFMVYLQKENIIDESGMPKERFSAEFPKEGPSILRIQQVVRGDSAAYFCASSQGQGTDQPQHFGDGTRLSIL.

This clone was observed a single time. V gene TRBV7-3 combines with J gene TRBJ2-5; D is possibly TRBD2 (5 bases). CDR1 and CDR2 from the germline V gene are SGHTA and FQGTGA. The V end was cut by 5 bases, the J end by 7 bases, with 14 bases between. The CDR3 has 13 residues. CDR3 protein: CASSPDSKRTQYF. Written as DNA, the CDR3 is TGTGCCAGCAGCCCGGACTCAAAGAGGACCCAGTACTTC.

The chain recombines TRBV7-9 with TRBJ1-1; 7 nucleotides line up with TRBD1. The J segment lost 4 bases and the V segment lost 8 bases, leaving 4 bases of the junction unmatched. CDR1 is SEHNR, CDR2 FQNEAQ, per germline (reference sequence). The CDR3 has 12 residues. The CDR3 region has the DNA TGTGCCAGCCGAACAGGGGTCACTGAAGCTTTCTTT. Amino acid sequence: CASRTGVTEAFF.

This chain connects TRBV11-3 to TRBJ2-2; TRBD1 matches 10 bases. Germline lookup yields CDR1 SGHNT and CDR2 YENEEA. The CDR3 has 18 amino acids. With V trimmed by 4 bases and J by 4 bases, 12 bases remained unmatched. This chain's CDR3 is CASSYLPYRDRGTGELFF. The CDR3 bases are TGTGCCAGCAGCTACTTACCGTACCGGGACAGGGGCACCGGGGAGCTGTTTTTT.

The chain is built from TRBV6-5 and TRBJ1-1, with a weak D call TRBD1 (6 bases). CDR1 is MNHEY and CDR2 is SVGAGI in the germline V gene. There are 14 residues in the CDR3. Trimming removed 5 bases from V and 10 bases from J, with 20 bases in between. The CDR3 protein is CASSPTGQTRSAFF. CDR3 DNA: TGTGCCAGCAGTCCCACCGGACAGACGCGTTCAGCTTTCTTT.

The chain joins TRBV2 to TRBJ2-3; weak D call: TRBD1 (6 bases). Deletions cut 8 bases from V and 4 bases from J, with 13 bases between. This CDR3 spans 13 amino acids. The V gene's germline CDR1 is SNHLY and CDR2 FYNNEI. CDR3 protein: CASGVTGSDTQYF. The DNA for the CDR3 is TGTGCCAGCGGGGTAACAGGGTCAGATACGCAGTATTTT.

Notes on this clone: Other DNA sequences in this sample translate to the same CDR3. The rearrangement joins TRBV2 to TRBJ1-2; the D gene is possibly TRBD1 (5 bases). Germline V lookup: CDR1 SNHLY, CDR2 FYNNEI. V was cut by 7 bases and J by 8 bases, with 20 bases left in between. The CDR3 spans 14 residues. The CDR3 DNA is TGTGCCAGCATTAAGTCGACCGGGGGAGGGGGCTACACCTTC. This codes for CASIKSTGGGGYTF.

The V call is TRBV9, the J call TRBJ2-2; TRBD1 aligns across 8 bases. This CDR3 contains 17 residues. Trimming removed 1 base from V and 3 bases from J; junction bases left unmatched: 8. Germline V gene data show CDR1 as SGDLS and CDR2 as YYNGEE. CDR3 nucleotides: TGTGCCAGCAGCGTACGACAGGGGTTAGCGGACACCGGGGAGCTGTTTTTT. The encoded protein is CASSVRQGLADTGELFF.

This chain uses TRBV2 with TRBJ1-2; TRBD1 is a possible D gene (5 bases). Germline V gene data show CDR1 as SNHLY and CDR2 as FYNNEI. The CDR3 totals 13 residues. V lost 6 bases and J lost 1, with 9 bases in between. The CDR3 loop reads CASSSQVNYGYTF. CDR3 nucleotide sequence: TGTGCCAGCAGCTCACAGGTTAACTATGGCTACACCTTC.

The chain is built from TRBV12-5 and TRBJ2-5; either TRBD1 or TRBD2 may supply D (6 bases each). Germline V gives CDR1 LGHNT, CDR2 FRNRAP. The V end was cut by 1 base, the J end by 5 bases, with 20 bases between. This CDR3 is 17 amino acids long. The CDR3 loop reads CASGLASWRGAGETQYF. Here the CDR3 DNA reads TGTGCTAGTGGTTTGGCCTCCTGGAGGGGGGCCGGGGAGACCCAGTACTTC.

V is TRBV28 and J is TRBJ2-3; TRBD2 agrees at 11 bases. The length of the CDR3 is 17 residues. The germline V gene has CDR1 MDHEN and CDR2 SYDVKM. The V gene end was trimmed by 4 bases and the J gene end by 2 bases; junction bases not matched to a gene: 8. DNA for the CDR3: TGTGCCAGCAGTTCGGGACTAGCGGCGCCCCTCACAGATACGCAGTATTTT. The encoded protein is CASSSGLAAPLTDTQYF.

This sequence joins TRBV14 and TRBJ1-4; D unresolved. Germline V gene data show CDR1 as SGHDN and CDR2 as FVKESK. This CDR3 has 18 amino acids. Trimming took 0 bases from V and 5 from J, leaving 19 bases between them. The CDR3 bases are TGTGCCAGCAGCCAAGATTTTTCGTTCGGCACCCAAAATGAAAAACTGTTTTTT. Translated: CASSQDFSFGTQNEKLFF.

This chain joins TRBV5-1 and TRBJ1-3, with 7 bases matching TRBD1. The CDR3 runs to 14 residues. J was trimmed by 4 bases and V by 4 bases; bases with no gene match: 5. Germline loops: CDR1 SGHRS, CDR2 YFSETQ. The CDR3 coding sequence is TGCGCCAGCAGCACCCGGGGACAGGGAAACACCATATATTTT. Residues: CASSTRGQGNTIYF.

The chain recombines TRBV18 with TRBJ2-1; D might be TRBD2 (6 bases). V lost 0 bases and J lost 3, with 18 bases in between. Germline assignment: CDR1 KGHSH and CDR2 LQKENI. This CDR3 has 18 amino acids. CDR3 sequence: CASSPPVTSQDFYNEQFF. CDR3 sequence (DNA): TGTGCCAGCTCACCACCGGTAACTAGCCAGGACTTCTACAATGAGCAGTTCTTC.

This clone was counted a single time. The chain has TRBV19 and TRBJ2-1; no reliable D call. V was cut by 1 base and J by 7 bases, with 11 bases left in between. This CDR3 spans 14 amino acids. Germline V lookup: CDR1 LNHDA, CDR2 SQIVND (reference sequence). The CDR3 reads CASSIGAPPNEQFF. The CDR3 DNA reads TGTGCCAGTAGTATAGGGGCCCCTCCGAATGAGCAGTTCTTC.

The V gene is TRBV7-3, the J gene TRBJ1-2, with D possibly matching TRBD1 (5 bases). The germline gives CDR1 SGHTA, CDR2 FQGTGA. This CDR3 contains 13 residues. The V gene lost 5 bases and the J gene lost 8 bases, with 15 bases spanning the gap. The CDR3 loop reads CASSPTGASGYTF. The CDR3, as DNA: TGTGCCAGCAGCCCGACTGGGGCGTCGGGCTACACCTTC. Full variable domain (remainder filled in from reference TRBV7-3 and TRBJ1-2): GAGVSQTPSNKVTEKGKYVELRCDPISGHTALYWYRQSLGQGPEFLIYFQGTGAADDSGLPNDRFFAVRPEGSVSTLKIQRTERGDSAVYLCASSPTGASGYTFGSGTRLTVV.